This T cell receptor beta chain comes out of a study of blood T cell repertoires in COVID-19. Only in-frame clones appear in the TCRdb table, and some are missing; sequencing was by immunoSEQ multiplex PCR. This sample yields roughly 200,000 clones, of which around 84% are seen a single time; around 20% belongs to the top ten. The sequence came from a human donor in a cohort sampled during active COVID-19. Sequenced material: peripheral blood.

The CDR3 coding sequence is TGTGCCAGCAGCTCTTTCCATGGGGACAGGGATTCACCCCTCCACTTT. Translated, it gives CASSSFHGDRDSPLHF. This sequence joins TRBV7-8 and TRBJ1-6, with 9 bases aligning to TRBD1. J lost 8 bases, V lost 4 bases, and 9 bases had no gene match. This CDR3 region has 16 residues. Germline assignment: CDR1 SGHVS and CDR2 FQNEAQ.